This T cell receptor beta chain was profiled in a study of T cells after yellow fever vaccination. Using its own MiXCR run on the 5' RACE reads, TCRdb lists one record per CDR3 protein. Among 45,000 to 65,000 distinct CDR3 sequences listed, 6.6% were seen once. This clonotype was recorded at least ten times. The TCR comes from a man between 18 and 35 years old who received the YFV17D yellow fever vaccine. Specimen: CD8+ T cells not binding an NS4B(214-222) dextramer, sorted from PBMCs, collected about 49 days after the first yellow fever vaccination.

In DNA form, the CDR3 reads TGTGCCAGCAGCACCACTAGCGGGGGAGCCTACGAGCAGTACTTC. Residues: CASSTTSGGAYEQYF. V and J are TRBV12-3 or TRBV12-4 and TRBJ2-7; 11 bases are a match to TRBD2. V trimming: 6 bases; J trimming: 2 bases; junction bases outside the gene matches: 6. This CDR3 contains 15 residues.